Following are 8 T cell receptor beta chains from one sample sequenced in a study of T cell changes during pregnancy in multiple sclerosis. Sequenced by immunoSEQ multiplex PCR; TCRdb stores in-frame clones only, minus some. The table shows several thousand clones, with 85% to 90% occurring only once. The input for sequencing was CD8+ T cells from peripheral blood mononuclear cells, taken in the first trimester of pregnancy. These TCRs come from a female donor in good health, enrolled as a control in a pregnancy study.

V usage is TRBV10-2 and J usage is TRBJ1-1; tentatively, D is TRBD1 (6 bases). Germline CDR1 is WSHSY and CDR2 is SAAADI. The CDR3 consists of 12 residues. V lost 7 bases, J lost 5 bases, and 11 bases lay in between. CDR3 protein: CASKIRGTEAFF. The CDR3, as DNA: TGCGCCAGCAAGATCAGGGGAACTGAAGCTTTCTTT.

This clone was seen only a few times. This CDR3 reads CASSVEAASYEQYF. The DNA for the CDR3 is TGTGCCAGCAGTGTCGAGGCTGCCTCCTACGAGCAGTACTTC. V is TRBV9 and J is TRBJ2-7; the D is unclear. The CDR3 loop spans 14 amino acids. Germline V gives CDR1 SGDLS, CDR2 YYNGEE. V lost 5 bases and J lost 0, with 12 bases in between.

This CDR3 is CASRRTSGGVETQYF. The CDR3 region has the DNA TGTGCCAGCAGGAGGACTAGCGGGGGTGTAGAGACCCAGTACTTC. The J gene is TRBJ2-5, the V gene TRBV6-5; TRBD2 matches at 13 bases. This CDR3 has 15 amino acids. V trimming: 6 bases; J trimming: 4 bases; junction bases outside the gene matches: 5. The germline V gene has CDR1 MNHEY and CDR2 SVGAGI.

V usage is TRBV7-9 and J usage is TRBJ1-6; no firm D call. Deletions cut 1 base from V and 0 bases from J, with 4 bases between. The CDR3 covers 15 residues. The V gene's germline CDR1 is SEHNR and CDR2 FQNEAQ (reference sequence). The CDR3 coding sequence is TGTGCCAGCAGCTTAGACAGCTCCTATAATTCACCCCTCCACTTT. It translates to CASSLDSSYNSPLHF. The full variable domain, rest sourced from reference TRBV7-9 and TRBJ1-6, is DTGVSQNPRHKITKRGQNVTFRCDPISEHNRLYWYRQTLGQGPEFLTYFQNEAQLEKSRLLSDRFSAERPKGSFSTLEIQRTEQGDSAMYLCASSLDSSYNSPLHFGNGTRLTVT.

J is TRBJ2-1 and V is TRBV4-2; 11 bases are a match to TRBD1. V shed 3 bases and J 6 bases; nucleotides not matched to a gene: 7. The CDR3 is made up of 16 amino acids. The germline gives CDR1 LGHNA, CDR2 YNFKEQ. The CDR3 spells CASSQEPGQGGNEQFF. DNA for the CDR3: TGTGCCAGCAGCCAGGAACCGGGACAGGGGGGCAATGAGCAGTTCTTC.

J is TRBJ2-1 and V is TRBV9, with 8 bases matching TRBD2. The CDR3 covers 17 residues. Trimming at V came to 5 bases and at J to 1 base, leaving 11 bases not matched to a gene. In germline, CDR1 is SGDLS, CDR2 YYNGEE. The CDR3 sequence: CASSRSGSGSSYNEQFF. The CDR3 DNA follows: TGTGCCAGCAGTCGTAGCGGAAGCGGGAGTTCCTACAATGAGCAGTTCTTC.

The chain carries TRBV6-1 and TRBJ2-7; D might be TRBD2 (5 bases). The V and J ends lost 1 base and 5 bases respectively, with 15 bases between them. CDR1 and CDR2 (germline): MNHNS, SASEGT. The CDR3 spans 15 residues. CDR3 sequence: CASSEDGEGADEQYF. The CDR3, as DNA: TGTGCCAGCAGTGAAGACGGAGAGGGAGCTGACGAGCAGTACTTC.

This clone was seen just once. V gene TRBV6-6 combines with J gene TRBJ1-6, with 7 bases aligning to TRBD1. The V and J ends lost 5 bases and 8 bases, in that order; junction bases with no gene match: 0. This CDR3 has 12 amino acids. Germline V gene lookup returns CDR1 MNHNY and CDR2 SVGAGI (reference sequence). CDR3 loop: CASSTGDSPLHF. CDR3 nucleotide sequence: TGTGCCAGCAGTACAGGGGATTCACCCCTCCACTTT.